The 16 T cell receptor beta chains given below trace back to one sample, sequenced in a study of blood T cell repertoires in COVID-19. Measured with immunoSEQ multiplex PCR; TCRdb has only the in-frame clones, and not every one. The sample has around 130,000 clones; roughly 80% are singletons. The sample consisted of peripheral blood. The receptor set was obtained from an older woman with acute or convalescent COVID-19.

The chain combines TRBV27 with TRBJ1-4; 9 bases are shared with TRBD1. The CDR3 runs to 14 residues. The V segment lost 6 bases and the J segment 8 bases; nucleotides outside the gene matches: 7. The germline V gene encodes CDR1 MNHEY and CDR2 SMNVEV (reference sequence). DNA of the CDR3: TGTGCCAGCAGACTACAGGGGGCGAGCGAAAAACTGTTTTTT. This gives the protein CASRLQGASEKLFF.

In nucleotides, the CDR3 is TGCAGCGTTGAAGAACAACGGAGGGGATCCTATGGCTACACCTTC. It is translated as CSVEEQRRGSYGYTF. This chain connects TRBV29-1 to TRBJ1-2; a possible D gene is TRBD1 (5 bases). Per germline, CDR1 SQVTM and CDR2 ANQGSEA. The CDR3 totals 15 residues. The germline V and J ends were trimmed by 0 bases and 4 bases, with 15 bases remaining between them. The full variable domain, in which reference TRBV29-1 and TRBJ1-2 provide the parts outside the CDR3, is SAVISQKPSRDICQRGTSLTIQCQVDSQVTMMFWYRQQPGQSLTLIATANQGSEATYESGFVIDKFPISRPNLTFSTLTVSNMSPEDSSIYLCSVEEQRRGSYGYTFGSGTRLTVV.

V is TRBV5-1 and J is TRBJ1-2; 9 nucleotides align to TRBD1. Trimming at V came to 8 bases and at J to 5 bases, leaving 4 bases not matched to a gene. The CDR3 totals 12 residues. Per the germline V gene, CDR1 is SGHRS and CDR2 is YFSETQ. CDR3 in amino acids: CASPGQGYGYTF. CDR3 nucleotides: TGCGCCAGTCCGGGACAGGGATATGGCTACACCTTC. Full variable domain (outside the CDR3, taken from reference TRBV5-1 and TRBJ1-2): KAGVTQTPRYLIKTRGQQVTLSCSPISGHRSVSWYQQTPGQGLQFLFEYFSETQRNKGNFPGRFSGRQFSNSRSEMNVSTLELGDSALYLCASPGQGYGYTFGSGTRLTVV.

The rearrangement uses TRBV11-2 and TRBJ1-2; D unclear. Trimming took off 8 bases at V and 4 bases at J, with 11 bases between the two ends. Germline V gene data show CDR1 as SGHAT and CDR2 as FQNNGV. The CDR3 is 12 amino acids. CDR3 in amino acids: CASGGVSYGYTF. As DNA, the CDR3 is TGTGCCAGCGGCGGGGTTAGCTATGGCTACACCTTC.

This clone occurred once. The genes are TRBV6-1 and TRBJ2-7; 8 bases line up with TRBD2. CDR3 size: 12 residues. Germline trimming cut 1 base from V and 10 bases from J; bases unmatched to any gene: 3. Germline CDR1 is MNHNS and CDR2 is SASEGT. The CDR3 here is CASSEGGRPQYV. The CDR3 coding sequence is TGTGCCAGCAGTGAAGGCGGGAGGCCTCAGTACGTC.

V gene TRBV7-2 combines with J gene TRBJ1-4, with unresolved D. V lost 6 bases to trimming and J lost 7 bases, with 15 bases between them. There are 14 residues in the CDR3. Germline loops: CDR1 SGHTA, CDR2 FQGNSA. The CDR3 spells CASSRAGSLEKLFF. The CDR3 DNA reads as TGTGCCAGCAGTCGGGCGGGCTCCCTTGAAAAACTGTTTTTT.

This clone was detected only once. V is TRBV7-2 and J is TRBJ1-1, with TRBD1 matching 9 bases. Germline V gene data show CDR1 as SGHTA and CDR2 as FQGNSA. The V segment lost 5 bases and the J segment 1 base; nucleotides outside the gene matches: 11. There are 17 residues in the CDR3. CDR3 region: CASSLVGTGIGNTEAFF. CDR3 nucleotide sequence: TGTGCCAGCAGCCTAGTTGGGACAGGGATTGGGAACACTGAAGCTTTCTTT. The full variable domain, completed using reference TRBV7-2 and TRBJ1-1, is GAGVSQSPSNKVTEKGKDVELRCDPISGHTALYWYRQSLGQGLEFLIYFQGNSAPDKSGLPSDRFSAERTGGSVSTLTIQRTQQEDSAVYLCASSLVGTGIGNTEAFFGQGTRLTVV.

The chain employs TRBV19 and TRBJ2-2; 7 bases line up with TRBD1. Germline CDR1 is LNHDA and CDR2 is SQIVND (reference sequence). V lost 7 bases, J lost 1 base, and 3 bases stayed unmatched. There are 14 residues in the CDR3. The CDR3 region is CASKGQQNTGELFF. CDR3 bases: TGTGCCAGTAAGGGACAGCAGAACACCGGGGAGCTGTTTTTT.

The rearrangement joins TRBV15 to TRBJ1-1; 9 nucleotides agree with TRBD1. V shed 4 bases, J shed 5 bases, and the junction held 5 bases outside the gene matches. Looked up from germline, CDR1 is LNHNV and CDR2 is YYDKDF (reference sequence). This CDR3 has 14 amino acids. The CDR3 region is CATSTDRGLTEAFF. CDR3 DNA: TGTGCCACCAGCACGGACAGGGGTTTGACTGAAGCTTTCTTT.

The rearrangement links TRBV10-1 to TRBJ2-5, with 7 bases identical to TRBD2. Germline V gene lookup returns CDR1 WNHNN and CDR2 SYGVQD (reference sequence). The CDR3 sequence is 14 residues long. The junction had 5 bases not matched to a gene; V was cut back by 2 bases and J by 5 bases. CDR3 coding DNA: TGCGCCAGCAGTGAGACGGGGGGAGGTGAGACCCAGTACTTC. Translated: CASSETGGGETQYF.

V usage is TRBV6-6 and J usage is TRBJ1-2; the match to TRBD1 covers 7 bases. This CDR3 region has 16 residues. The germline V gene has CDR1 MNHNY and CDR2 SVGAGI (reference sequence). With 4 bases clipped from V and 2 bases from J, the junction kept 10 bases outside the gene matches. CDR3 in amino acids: CASSSYPKTGNYGYTF. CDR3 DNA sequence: TGTGCCAGCAGTTCATACCCGAAGACAGGGAACTATGGCTACACCTTC.

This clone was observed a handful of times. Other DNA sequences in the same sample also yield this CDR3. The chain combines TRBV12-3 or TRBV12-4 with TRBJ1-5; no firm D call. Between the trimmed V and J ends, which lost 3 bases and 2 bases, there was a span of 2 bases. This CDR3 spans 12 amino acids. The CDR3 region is CASSFGNQPQHF. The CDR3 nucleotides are TGTGCCAGCAGTTTCGGCAATCAGCCCCAGCATTTT.

The CDR3 DNA is TGTGCCATCAGTGAGTCGAGGGATGAAGCTTTCTTT. This sequence encodes CAISESRDEAFF. This chain uses TRBV10-3 with TRBJ1-1; D remains ambiguous. Germline CDR1 is ENHRY and CDR2 is SYGVKD. This CDR3 is built from 12 residues. The germline V and J ends were trimmed by 0 bases and 7 bases, with 6 bases remaining between them.

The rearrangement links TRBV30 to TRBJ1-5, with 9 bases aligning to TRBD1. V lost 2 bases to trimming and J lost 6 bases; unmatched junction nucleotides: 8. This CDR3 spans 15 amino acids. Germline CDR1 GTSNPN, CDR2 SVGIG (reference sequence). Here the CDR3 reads CAWSTGQGMSQPQHF. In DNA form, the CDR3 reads TGTGCCTGGAGTACGGGACAGGGAATGAGTCAGCCCCAGCATTTT.

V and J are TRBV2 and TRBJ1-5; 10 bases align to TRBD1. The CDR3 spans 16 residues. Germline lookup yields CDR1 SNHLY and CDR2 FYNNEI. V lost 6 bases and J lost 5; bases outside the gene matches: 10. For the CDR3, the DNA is TGTGCCAGCAGAGCTCCAAGGACAGGGGGTTATCAGCCCCAGCATTTT. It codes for CASRAPRTGGYQPQHF.

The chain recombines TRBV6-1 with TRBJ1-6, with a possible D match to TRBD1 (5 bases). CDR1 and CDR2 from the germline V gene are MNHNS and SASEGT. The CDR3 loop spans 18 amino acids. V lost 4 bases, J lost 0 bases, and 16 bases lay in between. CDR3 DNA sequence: TGTGCCAGCAGTGCATACCGACAGTCTAGCTCCTATAATTCACCCCTCCACTTT. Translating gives CASSAYRQSSSYNSPLHF.